These 31 T cell receptor beta chains originate from one sample sequenced in a study of T cell changes during pregnancy in multiple sclerosis. Sequencing used immunoSEQ multiplex PCR; TCRdb keeps in-frame clones, though not all of them. In the table there are around 55,000 clones, about nine tenths of which are singletons. The material was CD4+ T cells from peripheral blood mononuclear cells, obtained in the first trimester of pregnancy. The receptors here all came from a female donor with multiple sclerosis, enrolled in a pregnancy study.

The rearrangement uses TRBV30 and TRBJ1-3, with TRBD1 matching 9 bases. The CDR3 is made up of 16 amino acids. CDR1 and CDR2 from the germline V gene are GTSNPN and SVGIG (reference sequence). The V gene end was trimmed by 2 bases and the J gene end by 3 bases; junction bases not matched to a gene: 8. DNA of the CDR3: TGTGCCTGGAGTTCACCAACAGGGGGCTTTGGAAACACCATATATTTT. Translating gives CAWSSPTGGFGNTIYF.

The sample holds one count of this clone. The V and J genes are TRBV10-3 and TRBJ2-3; 7 nucleotides align to TRBD2. The CDR3 length is 15 residues. Germline values: CDR1 ENHRY, CDR2 SYGVKD. V shed 3 bases and J 1 base; nucleotides not matched to a gene: 4. The CDR3 DNA reads TGTGCCATCAGTGAAGGAGCGGGGCGCACAGATACGCAGTATTTT. It specifies CAISEGAGRTDTQYF.

The chain joins TRBV18 to TRBJ2-1; 12 bases are a match to TRBD2. This CDR3 is 15 amino acids long. CDR1 is KGHSH, CDR2 LQKENI, per germline. The J segment lost 8 bases and the V segment lost 5 bases, leaving 7 bases of the junction unmatched. The CDR3 DNA sequence: TGTGCCAGCTCAACACTAGCGGGGGGCTTGGATGAGCAGTTCTTC. Translating it yields CASSTLAGGLDEQFF.

The gene calls are TRBV5-3 and TRBJ2-7; a weak D match, TRBD2 (5 bases). TRBV5-3 is an open reading frame, and its role is uncertain. The CDR3 contains 15 residues. Trimming removed 0 bases from V and 6 bases from J, with 16 bases in between. The CDR3 coding sequence is TGTGCCAGAAGCTTGGTTAACGGGGTTCTTCTCGAGCAGTACTTC. It yields the protein CARSLVNGVLLEQYF.

CDR3 loop: CASSPPMRSTDTQYF. Written as DNA, the CDR3 is TGTGCCAGCTCACCACCGATGCGTAGCACAGATACGCAGTATTTT. V is TRBV18 and J is TRBJ2-3; D remains ambiguous. Germline V gene sequence: CDR1 KGHSH, CDR2 LQKENI. CDR3 size: 15 residues. V gave up 0 bases and J gave up 0 bases, with 7 bases separating them.

CDR3 sequence reads: CASSLSRGDTQYF. The CDR3 DNA sequence: TGTGCCAGCAGCTTGTCTAGGGGAGATACGCAGTATTTT. The genes are TRBV5-4 and TRBJ2-3, with D perhaps TRBD1 (5 bases). Trimming pared 1 base from V and 5 bases from J, leaving 8 bases between. The germline V gene has CDR1 SGHNT and CDR2 YYREEE (reference sequence). The CDR3 has 13 residues. The full variable domain, with the rest looked up from reference TRBV5-4 and TRBJ2-3, is ETGVTQSPTHLIKTRGQQVTLRCSSQSGHNTVSWYQQALGQGPQFIFQYYREEENGRGNFPPRFSGLQFPNYSSELNVNALELDDSALYLCASSLSRGDTQYFGPGTRLTVL.

V usage is TRBV6-5 and J usage is TRBJ1-3; TRBD1 agrees at 7 bases. V lost 6 bases to trimming and J lost 5 bases; unmatched junction nucleotides: 7. The V gene's germline CDR1 is MNHEY and CDR2 SVGAGI. This CDR3 contains 14 residues. This CDR3 is CASRRTGVRNTIYF. The CDR3 nucleotides are TGTGCCAGCAGACGTACAGGGGTTCGAAACACCATATATTTT.

This clone was seen a few times. The gene calls are TRBV10-3 and TRBJ1-2; no reliable D call. The CDR3 length is 13 residues. Germline CDR1 ENHRY, CDR2 SYGVKD. Trimming took off 2 bases at V and 7 bases at J, with 11 bases between the two ends. CDR3 DNA sequence: TGTGCCATCAGTGAGGGGCAGCATGGTGGCTACACCTTC. It translates to CAISEGQHGGYTF.

The genes are TRBV7-2 and TRBJ2-7, with 10 nucleotides matching TRBD1. The CDR3 consists of 15 residues. The V and J ends lost 1 base and 0 bases, in that order; junction bases with no gene match: 0. Germline lookup yields CDR1 SGHTA and CDR2 FQGNSA. The chain's CDR3 is CASSLGTGGSYEQYF. Here the CDR3 DNA reads TGTGCCAGCAGCTTAGGGACAGGGGGCTCCTACGAGCAGTACTTC.

CDR3 DNA: TGTGCCTGGAGTAGGGCTAGCGGGGGGTTGGAGACCCAGTACTTC. Residues: CAWSRASGGLETQYF. The chain recombines TRBV30 with TRBJ2-5; 11 bases are shared with TRBD2. V gave up 2 bases and J gave up 5 bases; unmatched junction bases: 7. The CDR3 consists of 15 residues. Germline V gene lookup returns CDR1 GTSNPN and CDR2 SVGIG (reference sequence).

The chain has TRBV28 and TRBJ1-2; D perhaps matches TRBD1 (5 bases). CDR1 MDHEN and CDR2 SYDVKM come from the germline V gene. V lost 5 bases and J 1 base, leaving 11 bases between the germline ends. The CDR3 contains 14 residues. The CDR3 coding sequence is TGTGCCAGCAGTGTACAGGAGAATAACTATGGCTACACCTTC. It yields the protein CASSVQENNYGYTF.

This chain's CDR3 is CASSSTGAGYEQYF. The CDR3 bases are TGTGCCAGCAGCTCTACAGGGGCGGGCTACGAGCAGTACTTC. The chain carries TRBV11-2 and TRBJ2-7; 7 bases are a match to TRBD1. This CDR3 has 14 residues. J was trimmed by 3 bases and V by 4 bases; bases with no gene match: 6. Germline lookup yields CDR1 SGHAT and CDR2 FQNNGV.

V usage is TRBV6-5 and J usage is TRBJ2-5; possibly TRBD1 for D (6 bases). Trimming left V 6 bases short and J 2 bases short, with 13 bases between. The germline V gene has CDR1 MNHEY and CDR2 SVGAGI. The CDR3 consists of 14 residues. CDR3 coding DNA: TGTGCCAGCAGCCGAACCGGGACACAAGAGACCCAGTACTTC. As protein: CASSRTGTQETQYF.

V and J are TRBV7-8 and TRBJ1-5; tentatively, D is TRBD1 (5 bases). The CDR3 is 14 residues long. The germline V and J ends were trimmed by 5 bases and 4 bases, with 12 bases remaining between them. Germline CDR1 reads SGHVS; CDR2 reads FQNEAQ. CDR3 sequence reads: CASSPATVNQPQHF. Written as DNA, the CDR3 is TGTGCCAGCAGCCCCGCGACAGTAAATCAGCCCCAGCATTTT.

This chain links TRBV19 with TRBJ2-2, with 10 positions matching TRBD2. The CDR3 consists of 16 residues. Germline V gene lookup returns CDR1 LNHDA and CDR2 SQIVND (reference sequence). Unmatched junction bases numbered 3, after V lost 5 bases and J lost 0 bases. The DNA of the CDR3 is TGTGCCAGTAGTGTCCTAGCGGGGGCGAACACCGGGGAGCTGTTTTTT. Amino acid sequence: CASSVLAGANTGELFF.

This chain joins TRBV10-1 and TRBJ2-3; 7 bases align to TRBD2. The CDR3 has 15 residues. The germline V gene encodes CDR1 WNHNN and CDR2 SYGVQD (reference sequence). V dropped 5 bases and J dropped 1; count of bases not matched to a gene: 6. The CDR3 DNA follows: TGCGCCAGCAGTACCACTAGCGCGGGCACAGATACGCAGTATTTT. Its protein is CASSTTSAGTDTQYF.

V and J are TRBV20-1 and TRBJ1-1; 8 positions match TRBD1. The V gene's germline CDR1 is DFQATT and CDR2 SNEGSKA (reference sequence). V lost 5 bases to trimming and J lost 10 bases; unmatched junction nucleotides: 6. The CDR3 runs to 11 residues. CDR3 sequence (DNA): TGCAGTGCTGAGTCACAGGGGGGAGCTTTCTTT. Protein product: CSAESQGGAFF.

This chain links TRBV27 with TRBJ2-1, with 13 bases lining up with TRBD2. CDR1 and CDR2 (germline): MNHEY, SMNVEV (reference sequence). The CDR3 has 17 residues. After removal of 5 bases from V and 7 bases from J, the junction contained 11 bases not matched to a gene. The CDR3 sequence: CASSGSGTSGIRNEQFF. CDR3 nucleotides: TGTGCCAGCAGTGGGTCTGGGACTAGCGGGATTAGGAATGAGCAGTTCTTC.

The rearrangement uses TRBV14 and TRBJ2-1; D possibly corresponds to TRBD1 (5 bases). V was shortened by 8 bases and J by 4 bases, with 12 bases between the two germline ends. Germline CDR1 SGHDN, CDR2 FVKESK. This CDR3 is built from 13 residues. The CDR3 protein is CASAQGTYNEQFF. DNA of the CDR3: TGTGCCAGCGCCCAGGGCACATACAATGAGCAGTTCTTC. The full variable domain, rest sourced from reference TRBV14 and TRBJ2-1, is EAGVTQFPSHSVIEKGQTVTLRCDPISGHDNLYWYRRVMGKEIKFLLHFVKESKQDESGMPNNRFLAERTGGTYSTLKVQPAELEDSGVYFCASAQGTYNEQFFGPGTRLTVL.

This clone was detected a few times. The chain joins TRBV29-1 to TRBJ2-1, with 7 bases lining up with TRBD2. There are 14 residues in the CDR3. Looked up from germline, CDR1 is SQVTM and CDR2 is ANQGSEA. V trimming: 7 bases; J trimming: 2 bases; junction bases outside the gene matches: 8. The CDR3 coding sequence is TGCAGCGCTAAAACTAGCGACCCCTACAATGAGCAGTTCTTC. This gives the protein CSAKTSDPYNEQFF.

This clone was seen only once. The rearrangement joins TRBV2 to TRBJ2-3; 9 bases map to TRBD2. After removal of 7 bases from V and 5 bases from J, the junction contained 10 bases not matched to a gene. This CDR3 contains 15 residues. In germline, CDR1 is SNHLY, CDR2 FYNNEI. The chain's CDR3 is CASTSAGGLGDTQYF. DNA of the CDR3: TGTGCCAGCACCTCCGCGGGGGGGCTTGGAGATACGCAGTATTTT.

V is TRBV6-5 and J is TRBJ1-2; D remains unclear. The CDR3 covers 15 residues. Between the trimmed V and J ends, which lost 0 bases and 1 base, there was a span of 9 bases. CDR1 and CDR2 (germline): MNHEY, SVGAGI. DNA of the CDR3: TGTGCCAGCAGTTACTCCCCAATAGTTAACTATGGCTACACCTTC. This encodes CASSYSPIVNYGYTF.

The chain links TRBV7-3 to TRBJ2-2, with D maybe TRBD2 (6 bases). With 1 base removed from V and 5 bases from J, the gap between germline ends came to 11 bases. The CDR3 sequence is 15 residues long. The germline CDR1 and CDR2 sequences are SGHTA and FQGTGA. The CDR3 region has the DNA TGTGCCAGCAGCTTAAGTGGGAGGTCGACCGGGGAGCTGTTTTTT. Protein: CASSLSGRSTGELFF.

This clone showed up just once. This chain uses TRBV7-8 with TRBJ1-1, with 9 bases lining up with TRBD1. V trimming: 2 bases; J trimming: 3 bases; junction bases outside the gene matches: 7. Germline CDR1 is SGHVS and CDR2 is FQNEAQ. There are 16 residues in the CDR3. The CDR3 region is CASSLRHRGLDTEAFF. The CDR3 bases are TGTGCCAGCAGCTTAAGGCACAGGGGGCTCGACACTGAAGCTTTCTTT.

The chain links TRBV2 to TRBJ2-3; 11 positions agree with TRBD2. The V gene end was trimmed by 3 bases and the J gene end by 6 bases; junction bases not matched to a gene: 8. CDR1 and CDR2 from the germline V gene are SNHLY and FYNNEI. This CDR3 spans 16 amino acids. The CDR3 nucleotides are TGTGCCAGCAGTGAGGGACTAGCGGTAGATTTTGATACGCAGTATTTT. Residues: CASSEGLAVDFDTQYF.

V gene TRBV19 combines with J gene TRBJ1-1; D gene uncertain. Trimming removed 5 bases at V and 2 bases at J, with 6 bases between. Germline V gene lookup returns CDR1 LNHDA and CDR2 SQIVND (reference sequence). This CDR3 has 12 amino acids. The DNA of the CDR3 is TGTGCCAGTAGTCGGGTCAACACTGAAGCTTTCTTT. Translating it yields CASSRVNTEAFF.

The V gene is TRBV6-5, the J gene TRBJ2-5, with 9 bases matching TRBD2. Per germline, CDR1 MNHEY and CDR2 SVGAGI. V shed 8 bases and J 2 bases; nucleotides not matched to a gene: 3. The length of the CDR3 is 13 residues. The chain's CDR3 is CASGSGGQETQYF. DNA of the CDR3: TGTGCCAGCGGCAGCGGGGGGCAAGAGACCCAGTACTTC.

This CDR3 is CASKHSGGAIEEKLFF. In DNA form, the CDR3 reads TGCGCCAGCAAGCACTCGGGGGGGGCGATTGAAGAAAAACTGTTTTTT. The chain has TRBV4-1 and TRBJ1-4; TRBD1 is a possible D gene (6 bases). The CDR3 loop spans 16 amino acids. Deletions cut 7 bases from V and 8 bases from J, with 23 bases between. Germline CDR1 MGHRA, CDR2 YSYEKL.

V usage is TRBV5-1 and J usage is TRBJ2-5; 7 nucleotides match TRBD1. Germline CDR1 and CDR2: SGHRS and YFSETQ. Losses at the gene ends were 0 bases for V and 4 bases for J; bases not matched to a gene: 6. This CDR3 comprises 15 residues. In nucleotides, the CDR3 is TGCGCCAGCAGCTTGGGCCAGGGGGAACGAGAGACCCAGTACTTC. Translating gives CASSLGQGERETQYF. Filled out from reference TRBV5-1 and TRBJ2-5, the complete variable domain reads KAGVTQTPRYLIKTRGQQVTLSCSPISGHRSVSWYQQTPGQGLQFLFEYFSETQRNKGNFPGRFSGRQFSNSRSEMNVSTLELGDSALYLCASSLGQGERETQYFGPGTRLLVL.

The gene calls are TRBV6-5 and TRBJ2-5; TRBD1 matches 8 bases. The CDR3 spans 13 residues. J was trimmed by 5 bases and V by 6 bases; bases with no gene match: 5. Germline V CDR1 and CDR2: MNHEY, SVGAGI. The CDR3 bases are TGTGCCAGCAGCTCCCAGGGGGCGGAGACCCAGTACTTC. Amino acids: CASSSQGAETQYF.

This chain joins TRBV29-1 and TRBJ1-1; D remains unclear. This CDR3 contains 11 residues. The ends were cut back, 6 bases at V and 0 bases at J, with 5 bases in the middle. Germline assignment: CDR1 SQVTM and CDR2 ANQGSEA. The CDR3 bases are TGCAGCGTAGCCTTGAACACTGAAGCTTTCTTT. Translation: CSVALNTEAFF.